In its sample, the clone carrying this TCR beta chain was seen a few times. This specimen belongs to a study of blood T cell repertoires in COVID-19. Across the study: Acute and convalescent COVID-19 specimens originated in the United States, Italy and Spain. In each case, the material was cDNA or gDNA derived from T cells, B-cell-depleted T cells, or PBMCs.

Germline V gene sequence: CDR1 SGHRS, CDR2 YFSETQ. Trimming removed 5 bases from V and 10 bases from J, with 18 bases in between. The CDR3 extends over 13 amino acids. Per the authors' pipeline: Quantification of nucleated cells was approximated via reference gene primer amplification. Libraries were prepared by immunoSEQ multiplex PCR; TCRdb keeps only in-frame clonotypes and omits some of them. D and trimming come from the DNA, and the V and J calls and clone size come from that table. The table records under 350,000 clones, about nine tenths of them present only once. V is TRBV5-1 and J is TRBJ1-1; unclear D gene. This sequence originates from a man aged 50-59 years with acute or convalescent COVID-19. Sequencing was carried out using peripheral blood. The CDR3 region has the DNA TGCGCCAGCAGGGGTTCGGTGGAGGGTGCAGCTTTCTTT. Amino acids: CASRGSVEGAAFF.